This T cell receptor beta chain appears in the sequencing data of a study of beta chain features in type 1 diabetes. Comment on this clone: The target antigen is unknown.

Sequenced material consisted of expressed TCRB transcripts (all of the isolated RNA was reverse transcribed). Some clones are missing from TCRdb's copy, which holds only in-frame ones; the method was immunoSEQ multiplex PCR. Altogether 330,000 or so clones are present, around 12% being singletons, with the ten largest covering around 0.0099%. Germline V gene data show CDR1 as ENHRY and CDR2 as SYGVKD. With 10 bases removed from V and 4 bases from J, the gap between germline ends came to 14 bases. CDR3 size: 14 residues. Study-wide results and limits: Among all four CD4+ subsets, Type 1 diabetes patients had TCRB CDR3s that were moderately but significantly shorter.

The TCR sequence derives from a woman aged 18-29 years with type 1 diabetes. The material sequenced was naive CD4+ T cells from blood. V and J are TRBV10-3 and TRBJ2-6; D call uncertain. This CDR3 reads CATQDSTGANVLTF. The CDR3 DNA is TGTGCCACCCAGGATTCTACAGGGGCCAACGTCCTGACTTTC.